This TCR beta chain was identified in a study of CD4 T cells in relation to SARS-CoV-2 and coronaviruses. Whole-study context: After less than eleven days of antigen culture, PBMC TCR beta CDR3s were sequenced. The negative reference was HIV-1 Nef peptide pool or peptide-free culture.

Before the COVID-19 pandemic, during about 2011-2019, CD4+ T cells were taken from unexposed donors. The cells were cultured for about 10 days before CD4+ T cells were isolated. As cell numbers allowed, unexposed-donor CD4+ T cells faced SARS-CoV-2 S/N and four cold-coronavirus spikes. On days 3 and 7, cultures got half fresh IL-2 medium. Germline CDR1 is GTSNPN and CDR2 is SVGIG (reference sequence). The CDR3 consists of 15 residues. Trimming removed 4 bases at V and 0 bases at J, with 10 bases between. This clone has more than one count but fewer than ten. Its antigen is not known. Libraries were prepared by immunoSEQ multiplex PCR; TCRdb keeps only in-frame clonotypes and omits some of them. The sample carries tens of thousands of clones, 65% to 70% recorded once.

Sequenced sample: CD4+ T cells from PBMCs, cultured in vitro. The rearrangement uses TRBV30 and TRBJ1-6; the D is unclear. This sequence originates from a human donor in good health. CDR3 sequence (DNA): TGTGCCTGGAACGCACGGGGCTCCTATAATTCACCCCTCCACTTT. It is translated as CAWNARGSYNSPLHF.